These 31 T cell receptor beta chains were sequenced from one sample in a study of blood T cell repertoires in COVID-19. Profiling relied on immunoSEQ multiplex PCR, and the TCRdb table lists in-frame clones only, not all of them. This table holds fewer than 250,000 clones, around nine tenths found once. Sequencing was performed on PBMCs or T cells enriched from blood (not recorded which). The source is a woman aged 45-59 years with acute COVID-19.

This clone was observed a few times. V usage is TRBV19 and J usage is TRBJ2-1; 9 bases are a match to TRBD2. Per the germline V gene, CDR1 is LNHDA and CDR2 is SQIVND (reference sequence). The trim removed 5 bases at V and 6 bases at J, leaving 14 bases unmatched. The CDR3 runs to 17 residues. The CDR3 is CASSGWVNSGRRNEQFF. CDR3 coding DNA: TGTGCCAGTAGTGGGTGGGTTAATAGCGGGAGACGCAATGAGCAGTTCTTC. The entire variable domain, with the rest obtained from reference TRBV19 and TRBJ2-1, is as follows: DGGITQSPKYLFRKEGQNVTLSCEQNLNHDAMYWYRQDPGQGLRLIYYSQIVNDFQKGDIAEGYSVSREKKESFPLTVTSAQKNPTAFYLCASSGWVNSGRRNEQFFGPGTRLTVL.

The chain uses TRBV30 and TRBJ2-2; D is undetermined. V lost 5 bases and J lost 4, with 5 bases in between. The CDR3 length is 11 residues. Germline lookup yields CDR1 GTSNPN and CDR2 SVGIG (reference sequence). The CDR3 DNA reads as TGTGCCTGGTCCCTCACCGGGGAGCTGTTTTTT. Amino acids: CAWSLTGELFF.

J is TRBJ2-3 and V is TRBV7-8; 7 bases fit TRBD2. Germline V gene sequence: CDR1 SGHVS, CDR2 FQNEAQ. V lost 5 bases to trimming and J lost 4 bases; unmatched junction nucleotides: 6. This CDR3 has 14 residues. This CDR3 reads CASSPREGADTQYF. The CDR3 DNA reads TGTGCCAGCAGCCCGAGGGAGGGAGCAGATACGCAGTATTTT.

The V and J genes are TRBV2 and TRBJ2-7; 11 nucleotides agree with TRBD1. Trimming cost V 6 bases and J 3 bases; bases outside gene matches: 7. The germline V gene has CDR1 SNHLY and CDR2 FYNNEI. This CDR3 has 15 amino acids. CDR3 residues: CASRPGQGAGYEQYF. The CDR3 DNA reads as TGTGCCAGCAGGCCTGGACAGGGGGCAGGCTACGAGCAGTACTTC.

The rearrangement joins TRBV5-1 to TRBJ2-7; D might be TRBD2 (7 bases). From germline, CDR1 is SGHRS and CDR2 YFSETQ. The length of the CDR3 is 15 residues. V lost 6 bases and J 5 bases, leaving 21 bases between the germline ends. CDR3 loop: CASTGGPPVGDEQYF. The CDR3 DNA reads as TGCGCCAGCACCGGGGGGCCCCCGGTAGGGGACGAGCAGTACTTC.

This sequence joins TRBV19 and TRBJ2-3; TRBD2 matches at 9 bases. Germline V gives CDR1 LNHDA, CDR2 SQIVND (reference sequence). The junction had 6 bases not matched to a gene; V was cut back by 9 bases and J by 5 bases. The CDR3 is 13 amino acids. In DNA, the CDR3 is TGTGCCAGCGGGGTAGCGGGAGAAGATACGCAGTATTTT. Its protein product is CASGVAGEDTQYF.

The CDR3 loop is CASSQDKRTSGRAGYNEQFF. In DNA, the CDR3 is TGTGCCAGCAGCCAAGATAAGAGGACTAGCGGGAGGGCGGGGTACAATGAGCAGTTCTTC. The chain joins TRBV3-1 (or the pseudogene TRBV3-2) to TRBJ2-1; TRBD2 aligns across 15 bases. Germline values: CDR1 LGHDT, CDR2 YNNKEL (reference sequence). V was pared by 0 bases and J by 4 bases, with 10 bases of the junction left unmatched. This CDR3 is 20 amino acids long.

This chain joins TRBV4-1 and TRBJ2-3; 13 bases agree with TRBD2. The length of the CDR3 is 16 residues. Germline CDR1 reads MGHRA; CDR2 reads YSYEKL. J lost 6 bases, V lost 4 bases, and 7 bases had no gene match. In DNA form, the CDR3 reads TGCGCCAGCAGCCTATACGGACTAGCGGGAGTGGATACGCAGTATTTT. Translation: CASSLYGLAGVDTQYF.

This sequence joins TRBV7-2 and TRBJ2-3; the match to TRBD2 covers 9 bases. The trim removed 1 base at V and 5 bases at J, leaving 4 bases unmatched. The CDR3 contains 15 residues. Germline CDR1 reads SGHTA; CDR2 reads FQGNSA. The CDR3 spells CASSLEVAGVDTQYF. The CDR3 coding sequence is TGTGCCAGCAGCTTAGAAGTAGCGGGAGTAGATACGCAGTATTTT.

The genes are TRBV6-5 and TRBJ2-7; maybe TRBD1 (6 bases). CDR3 length: 13 amino acids. V lost 2 bases and J 4 bases, leaving 9 bases between the germline ends. CDR1 MNHEY and CDR2 SVGAGI come from the germline V gene. This chain's CDR3 is CASSYTGKYEQYF. In DNA, the CDR3 is TGTGCCAGCAGTTACACAGGGAAGTACGAGCAGTACTTC.

This rearrangement joins TRBV23-1 to TRBJ1-6; no clear D. TRBV23-1 is placed among ORFs of uncertain function. V shed 8 bases and J shed 18 bases, with 17 bases lying between them. The CDR3 consists of 11 residues. Here the CDR3 DNA reads TGCGCCAGCGCCGAAGGCGGGGTAGCCCACTTT. Translating gives CASAEGGVAHF.

The V call is TRBV18, the J call TRBJ1-1, with a possible D match to TRBD1 (5 bases). The germline CDR1 and CDR2 sequences are KGHSH and LQKENI. The CDR3 is 16 amino acids. V shed 1 base and J shed 5 bases, with 17 bases lying between them. The chain's CDR3 is CASSPLLQVKGTEAFF. CDR3 DNA: TGTGCCAGCTCACCACTCCTACAGGTTAAGGGGACTGAAGCTTTCTTT. The full variable domain, rest sourced from reference TRBV18 and TRBJ1-1, is NAGVMQNPRHLVRRRGQEARLRCSPMKGHSHVYWYRQLPEEGLKFMVYLQKENIIDESGMPKERFSAEFPKEGPSILRIQQVVRGDSAAYFCASSPLLQVKGTEAFFGQGTRLTVV.

This clone is a singleton in its sample. This chain uses TRBV5-4 with TRBJ2-7; D is perhaps TRBD2 (6 bases). Trimming removed 0 bases at V and 9 bases at J, with 28 bases between. This CDR3 contains 18 residues. CDR1 and CDR2 from the germline V gene are SGHNT and YYREEE (reference sequence). This CDR3 reads CASSLGPGRRVGNEGQYF. The CDR3 DNA follows: TGTGCCAGCAGCTTGGGCCCTGGTCGGAGGGTTGGTAATGAGGGGCAGTACTTC.

This clone was counted only a few times. The chain employs TRBV11-2 and TRBJ1-3; 10 bases match TRBD1. Germline-derived CDR1 and CDR2 are SGHAT and FQNNGV. The CDR3 covers 14 residues. Unmatched junction bases numbered 4, after V lost 2 bases and J lost 9 bases. CDR3 bases: TGTGCCAGCAGCTTATCTTGGACAGGGGGCACCATATATTTT. Protein product: CASSLSWTGGTIYF. Full variable domain (remainder filled in from reference TRBV11-2 and TRBJ1-3): EAGVAQSPRYKIIEKRQSVAFWCNPISGHATLYWYQQILGQGPKLLIQFQNNGVVDDSQLPKDRFSAERLKGVDSTLKIQPAKLEDSAVYLCASSLSWTGGTIYFGEGSWLTVV.

The chain recombines TRBV6-2 or TRBV6-3 with TRBJ1-1, with 8 bases matching TRBD1. This CDR3 region has 16 residues. Losses at the gene ends were 3 bases for V and 1 base for J; bases not matched to a gene: 7. Germline V gene data show CDR1 as MNHEY and CDR2 as SVGEGT. DNA of the CDR3: TGTGCCAGCAGTTATCTTCCCGGGACAGGGAACACTGAAGCTTTCTTT. Protein sequence: CASSYLPGTGNTEAFF.

This clone showed up just once. This chain joins TRBV27 and TRBJ2-2, with D maybe TRBD1 (5 bases). V lost 3 bases, J lost 3 bases, and 11 bases lay in between. In germline, CDR1 is MNHEY, CDR2 SMNVEV (reference sequence). The CDR3 sequence is 15 residues long. This CDR3 is CASSLGRAHTGELFF. In DNA form, the CDR3 reads TGTGCCAGCAGTTTGGGCAGGGCCCACACCGGGGAGCTGTTTTTT.

The chain employs TRBV9 and TRBJ2-2; unclear D gene. V lost 2 bases, J lost 3 bases, and 14 bases lay in between. Germline-derived CDR1 and CDR2 are SGDLS and YYNGEE. This CDR3 region has 16 residues. DNA for the CDR3: TGTGCCAGCAGCGTCCAAGCGTGGCCGTACACCGGGGAGCTGTTTTTT. This sequence encodes CASSVQAWPYTGELFF.

V and J are TRBV3-1 (or the pseudogene TRBV3-2) and TRBJ2-4; D gene uncertain. The CDR3 loop spans 12 amino acids. Germline V lookup: CDR1 LGHDT, CDR2 YNNKEL (reference sequence). The V and J ends lost 0 bases and 8 bases respectively, with 5 bases between them. The CDR3 spells CASSQDSDIQYF. In nucleotides, the CDR3 is TGTGCCAGCAGCCAAGATTCGGACATTCAGTACTTC.

CDR3 bases: TGTGCCAGCAGCCAAGGCGGTCACCGGAGGGTGAACACTGAAGCTTTCTTT. Amino acid sequence: CASSQGGHRRVNTEAFF. The chain is built from TRBV3-1 (or the pseudogene TRBV3-2) and TRBJ1-1; D unclear. Germline values: CDR1 LGHDT, CDR2 YNNKEL (reference sequence). The CDR3 spans 17 residues. Deletions cut 1 base from V and 0 bases from J, with 15 bases between.

V and J are TRBV3-1 (or the pseudogene TRBV3-2) and TRBJ2-7; 10 bases are shared with TRBD2. The germline CDR1 and CDR2 sequences are LGHDT and YNNKEL (reference sequence). The length of the CDR3 is 17 residues. J lost 7 bases, V lost 5 bases, and 17 bases had no gene match. This chain's CDR3 is CASSSIGALAGGREQYF. CDR3 nucleotides: TGTGCCAGCAGCTCGATAGGGGCCTTAGCGGGAGGCAGAGAGCAGTACTTC.

The chain links TRBV6-5 to TRBJ2-5; 9 positions match TRBD1. The CDR3 loop spans 14 amino acids. J gave up 1 base and V 6 bases, and 3 bases lay outside the gene matches. Germline CDR1 reads MNHEY; CDR2 reads SVGAGI. The CDR3 protein is CASRRGQGQETQYF. For the CDR3, the DNA is TGTGCCAGCAGGAGGGGACAGGGCCAAGAGACCCAGTACTTC.

The rearrangement links TRBV19 to TRBJ1-3; 7 bases are shared with TRBD1. The V and J ends lost 5 bases and 2 bases, in that order; junction bases with no gene match: 6. CDR3 length: 15 residues. Germline loops: CDR1 LNHDA, CDR2 SQIVND (reference sequence). The CDR3 region is CASSSGQLTGNTIYF. CDR3 nucleotides: TGTGCCAGTAGTTCGGGACAGCTTACTGGAAACACCATATATTTT.

The rearrangement links TRBV5-4 to TRBJ2-7; TRBD2 agrees at 15 bases. This CDR3 contains 17 residues. The V gene's germline CDR1 is SGHNT and CDR2 YYREEE (reference sequence). Germline trimming cut 3 bases from V and 3 bases from J; bases unmatched to any gene: 7. The CDR3 coding sequence is TGTGCCAGCAGCTCCGGACTAGCGGGAGGGCCGGTCTACGAGCAGTACTTC. This sequence encodes CASSSGLAGGPVYEQYF.

The rearrangement joins TRBV9 to TRBJ2-3; D is uncertain. Germline V gene lookup returns CDR1 SGDLS and CDR2 YYNGEE. Trimming stripped 0 bases from V and 0 bases from J, with 8 bases between. CDR3 size: 15 residues. CDR3 in DNA: TGTGCCAGCAGCGTAGGTTCTCCTAGCACAGATACGCAGTATTTT. It translates to CASSVGSPSTDTQYF.

The rearrangement links TRBV5-4 to TRBJ1-1, with 8 nucleotides matching TRBD1. The CDR3 has 13 amino acids. CDR1 and CDR2 from the germline V gene are SGHNT and YYREEE (reference sequence). After removal of 4 bases from V and 4 bases from J, the junction contained 3 bases not matched to a gene. CDR3 region: CASSRDRFTEAFF. Here the CDR3 DNA reads TGTGCCAGCAGCCGGGACAGGTTCACTGAAGCTTTCTTT.

This clone was detected only a few times. This rearrangement joins TRBV5-5 to TRBJ1-5, with D possibly being TRBD1 (6 bases). CDR1 and CDR2 from the germline V gene are SGHKS and YYEKEE (reference sequence). With 2 bases removed from V and 1 base from J, the gap between germline ends came to 13 bases. There are 16 residues in the CDR3. The CDR3 nucleotides read TGTGCCAGCAGCTTACTACCACAGGGAAGCAATCAGCCCCAGCATTTT. Its protein product is CASSLLPQGSNQPQHF.

The V and J genes are TRBV19 and TRBJ1-1; 8 nucleotides match TRBD1. The junction had 8 bases not matched to a gene; V was cut back by 4 bases and J by 1 base. The CDR3 runs 16 residues. CDR1 and CDR2 from the germline V gene are LNHDA and SQIVND (reference sequence). CDR3 amino acids: CASSSRTGIENTEAFF. CDR3 DNA: TGTGCCAGTAGTAGCAGGACAGGGATCGAGAACACTGAAGCTTTCTTT.

V is TRBV15 and J is TRBJ1-6; D is ambiguous. V lost 1 base and J 5 bases, leaving 9 bases between the germline ends. Looked up from germline, CDR1 is LNHNV and CDR2 is YYDKDF (reference sequence). The CDR3 spans 15 residues. CDR3 DNA: TGTGCCACCAGCAGAGTACCAGTGGATAATTCACCCCTCCACTTT. Its protein product is CATSRVPVDNSPLHF.

The chain employs TRBV18 and TRBJ2-1; unclear D gene. CDR3 size: 14 residues. Deletions cut 0 bases from V and 3 bases from J, with 6 bases between. The germline gives CDR1 KGHSH, CDR2 LQKENI. CDR3 in DNA: TGTGCCAGCTCACCACCTCCAGACTACAATGAGCAGTTCTTC. Translation gives CASSPPPDYNEQFF.

The J gene is TRBJ1-4, the V gene TRBV19; a possible D gene is TRBD1 (6 bases). This CDR3 comprises 15 residues. CDR1 and CDR2 from the germline V gene are LNHDA and SQIVND (reference sequence). V was pared by 6 bases and J by 0 bases, with 11 bases between. CDR3 nucleotides: TGTGCCAGTAGCAATCACAGGGCAACTAATGAAAAACTGTTTTTT. This gives the protein CASSNHRATNEKLFF.

The gene calls are TRBV7-3 and TRBJ2-1; 15 bases line up with TRBD2. CDR3 length: 17 residues. V gave up 0 bases and J gave up 7 bases; unmatched junction bases: 4. The V gene's germline CDR1 is SGHTA and CDR2 FQGTGA. The CDR3 here is CASSLTGLAGGGNEQFF. CDR3 DNA: TGTGCCAGCAGCTTAACTGGACTAGCGGGAGGGGGTAATGAGCAGTTCTTC.